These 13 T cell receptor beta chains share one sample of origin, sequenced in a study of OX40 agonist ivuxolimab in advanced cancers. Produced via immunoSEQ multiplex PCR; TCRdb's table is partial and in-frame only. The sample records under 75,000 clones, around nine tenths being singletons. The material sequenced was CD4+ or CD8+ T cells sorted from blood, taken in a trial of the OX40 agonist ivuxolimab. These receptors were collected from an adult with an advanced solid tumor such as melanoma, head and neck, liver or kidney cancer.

The CDR3 here is CASSNSFHSNQPQHF. CDR3 in DNA: TGTGCCAGCAGCAACTCATTCCATAGCAATCAGCCCCAGCATTTT. The V call is TRBV7-2, the J call TRBJ1-5; D gene uncertain. V was trimmed by 5 bases and J by 0 bases, leaving 11 bases between them. CDR1 is SGHTA, CDR2 FQGNSA, per germline. This CDR3 is 15 amino acids long.

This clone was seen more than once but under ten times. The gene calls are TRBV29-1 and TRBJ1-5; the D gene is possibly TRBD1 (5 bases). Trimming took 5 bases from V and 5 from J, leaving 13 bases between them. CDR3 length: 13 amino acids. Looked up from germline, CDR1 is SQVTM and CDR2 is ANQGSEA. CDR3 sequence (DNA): TGCAGCGTTATCGGGGGTGGGGATCAGCCCCAGCATTTT. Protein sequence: CSVIGGGDQPQHF.

The CDR3 DNA reads as TGTGCCAGCGTCCAGGGTGGGGGGGGCACTGAAGCTTTCTTT. It encodes CASVQGGGGTEAFF. This chain uses TRBV6-1 with TRBJ1-1; TRBD1 is a possible D gene (5 bases). V gave up 8 bases and J gave up 4 bases, with 17 bases separating them. Germline CDR1 is MNHNS and CDR2 is SASEGT. The CDR3 runs to 14 residues.

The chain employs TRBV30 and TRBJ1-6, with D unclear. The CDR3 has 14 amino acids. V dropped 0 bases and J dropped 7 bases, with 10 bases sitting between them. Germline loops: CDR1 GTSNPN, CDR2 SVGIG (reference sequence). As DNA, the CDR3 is TGTGCCTGGAGTGTTAGTGGAGGAAATTCACCCCTCCACTTT. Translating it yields CAWSVSGGNSPLHF.

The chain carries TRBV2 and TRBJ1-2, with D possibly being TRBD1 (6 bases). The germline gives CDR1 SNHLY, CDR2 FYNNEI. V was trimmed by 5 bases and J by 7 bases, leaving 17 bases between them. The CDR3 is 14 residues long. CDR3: CASSPEMTGTGYTF. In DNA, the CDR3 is TGTGCCAGCAGTCCAGAGATGACAGGAACTGGCTACACCTTC.

CDR3 loop: CASSSRGEQYF. For the CDR3, the DNA is TGCGCCAGCAGCTCCCGGGGCGAGCAGTACTTC. V and J are TRBV10-1 and TRBJ2-7; TRBD2 is a possible D gene (5 bases). Trimming cost V 6 bases and J 6 bases, with 9 bases left between them. The V gene's germline CDR1 is WNHNN and CDR2 SYGVQD (reference sequence). This CDR3 is 11 amino acids long.

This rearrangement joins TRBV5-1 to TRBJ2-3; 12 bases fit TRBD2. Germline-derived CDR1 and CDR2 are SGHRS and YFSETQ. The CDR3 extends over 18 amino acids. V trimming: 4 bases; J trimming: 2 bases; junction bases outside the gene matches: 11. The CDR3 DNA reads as TGCGCCAGCAGCCGGGGGCAGGGACTAGCGGGTTTCACAGATACGCAGTATTTT. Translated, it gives CASSRGQGLAGFTDTQYF. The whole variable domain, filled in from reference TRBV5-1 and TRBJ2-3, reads KAGVTQTPRYLIKTRGQQVTLSCSPISGHRSVSWYQQTPGQGLQFLFEYFSETQRNKGNFPGRFSGRQFSNSRSEMNVSTLELGDSALYLCASSRGQGLAGFTDTQYFGPGTRLTVL.

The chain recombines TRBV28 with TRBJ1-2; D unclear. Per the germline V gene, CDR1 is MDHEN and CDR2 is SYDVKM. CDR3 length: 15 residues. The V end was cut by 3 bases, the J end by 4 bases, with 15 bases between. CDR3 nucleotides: TGTGCCAGCAGTTTCTCCCTAGGCTACGGCTATGGCTACACCTTC. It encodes CASSFSLGYGYGYTF.

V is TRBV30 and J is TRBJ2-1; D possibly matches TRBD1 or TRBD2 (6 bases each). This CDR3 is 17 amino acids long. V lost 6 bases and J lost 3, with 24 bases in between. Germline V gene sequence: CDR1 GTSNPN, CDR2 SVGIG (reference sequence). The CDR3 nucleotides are TGTGCCTGCCACTCAGCGGGCACAGGGTCCCGCTACAATGAGCAGTTCTTC. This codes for CACHSAGTGSRYNEQFF. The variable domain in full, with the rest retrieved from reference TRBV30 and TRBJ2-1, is SQTIHQWPATLVQPVGSPLSLECTVEGTSNPNLYWYRQAAGRGLQLLFYSVGIGQISSEVPQNLSASRPQDRQFILSSKKLLLSDSGFYLCACHSAGTGSRYNEQFFGPGTRLTVL.

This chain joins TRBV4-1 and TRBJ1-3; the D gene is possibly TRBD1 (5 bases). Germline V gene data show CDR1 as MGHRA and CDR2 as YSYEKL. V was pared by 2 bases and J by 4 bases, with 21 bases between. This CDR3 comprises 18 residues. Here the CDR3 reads CASSQIIFRDPEGNTIYF. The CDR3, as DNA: TGCGCCAGCAGCCAAATAATCTTTCGGGACCCGGAGGGAAACACCATATATTTT.

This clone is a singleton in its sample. CDR3 nucleotide sequence: TGTGCCAGTAGTATAGGGCGACTCTATGGCTACACCTTC. It encodes CASSIGRLYGYTF. The rearrangement uses TRBV19 and TRBJ1-2; D gene uncertain. CDR3 length: 13 amino acids. Trimming took off 1 base at V and 4 bases at J, with 7 bases between the two ends. The germline gives CDR1 LNHDA, CDR2 SQIVND (reference sequence).

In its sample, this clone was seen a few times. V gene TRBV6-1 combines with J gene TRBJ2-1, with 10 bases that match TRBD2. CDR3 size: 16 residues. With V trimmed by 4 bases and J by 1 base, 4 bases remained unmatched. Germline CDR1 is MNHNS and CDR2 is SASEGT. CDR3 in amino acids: CASSAPLAGSYNEQFF. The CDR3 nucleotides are TGTGCCAGCAGTGCCCCACTAGCGGGGTCCTACAATGAGCAGTTCTTC.

The CDR3 sequence is CASSSIAGGPTLYNEQFF. CDR3 sequence (DNA): TGTGCCAGCAGTTCGATAGCGGGAGGGCCGACCCTCTACAATGAGCAGTTCTTC. This sequence joins TRBV27 and TRBJ2-1; 11 bases match TRBD2. The CDR3 is made up of 18 amino acids. Germline assignment: CDR1 MNHEY and CDR2 SMNVEV (reference sequence). The junction had 11 bases not matched to a gene; V was cut back by 4 bases and J by 3 bases.